This TCR beta chain comes out of a study of cytomegalovirus exposure and HLA in healthy donors. PCR amplification relied on 60 Vbeta primers (plus 13 Jbeta primers). Generated by immunoSEQ multiplex PCR, the TCRdb table keeps only in-frame clones and is missing some. The repertoire holds 200,000 to 250,000 clones, with around 80% as singletons. With respect to this clone: Its antigen remains unknown.

The CDR3 has 15 residues. Trimming at V came to 0 bases and at J to 6 bases, leaving 8 bases not matched to a gene. The germline V gene has CDR1 GTSNPN and CDR2 SVGIG (reference sequence). Study results and limitations: Some TCR beta chains (roughly 160 of them) were listed as cytomegalovirus-associated. The productive fraction for most TCR beta V segments was about 87% or about 30% in an earlier analysis. Most CMV-associated TCR beta chains appeared HLA-restricted in a later analysis.

The sequenced material came from PBMCs. This TCR was recovered from a middle-aged woman in good health and CMV-seropositive. This rearrangement joins TRBV30 to TRBJ1-2, with 9 bases identical to TRBD1. The CDR3 region is CAWSVGGTGSNGYTF. CDR3 in DNA: TGTGCCTGGAGTGTAGGAGGGACAGGGTCTAATGGCTACACCTTC.